This T cell receptor beta chain was retrieved from a study of T cell responses to AZD1222 COVID-19 vaccine. Study background: Second doses at about 4 or about 12 weeks were pooled.

Generated by immunoSEQ multiplex PCR, the TCRdb table keeps only in-frame clones and is missing some. The sample yields around 200,000 clones, 88% seen once. Worth noting for this clone: Its antigen is unknown.

Study results and limitations: Regions 160-218 and 743-854 dominated among vaccine-associated CD4 TCRs spanning spike. Only 6 or 7 people who got AZD1222 tested seropositive at baseline.

This CDR3 contains 13 residues. Trimming took 2 bases from V and 5 from J, leaving 9 bases between them. CDR1 SGHAT and CDR2 FQNNGV come from the germline V gene. The sequences come from peripheral blood, collected on day 0 of AZD1222 vaccination. The chain couples TRBV11-2 to TRBJ1-1; D unclear. The clonotype was recovered from an adult in good health. Here the CDR3 reads CASSLQRATEAFF. The CDR3, as DNA: TGTGCCAGCAGCTTACAGAGGGCGACTGAAGCTTTCTTT.